This T cell receptor beta chain was documented in a study of T cell responses to AZD1222 COVID-19 vaccine (dated by TCRdb to the early 2020s). At the level of the whole study: AZD1222 recipients with second doses at about 4 weeks or about 12 weeks were pooled, because spike-specific TCR depth and breadth did not differ between schedules. TCR sequencing was performed for 230 to 250 trial participants, of whom around 210 were given two doses of AZD1222 and roughly 25 were given two doses of MenACWY control vaccine. Trial participants were enrolled by age into 18-55, 56-69 and 70-plus year subgroups, with roughly 150, 30 and 60 TCR-sequenced participants respectively. What the study reported, not specific to this receptor: Participants were mostly white British, with more females than males. The authors suggested clonal diversity may have been underestimated. The vaccine-associated CD4 TCRs covered the entire spike protein, and the dominant responses fell in regions 160-218 and 743-854. In the small 56-69-year group, the increase in depth fell short of significance, most likely because of low power. Conclusions about previously exposed vaccinees are limited, since just five to seven AZD1222 recipients were seropositive for SARS-CoV-2 at baseline. After two AZD1222 doses, spike-specific TCR breadth and depth were significantly higher than at day 0 and than in MenACWY recipients. Because no samples from the day 14 peak response were available, repertoires could be characterized only after the peak T cell response. Reportedly, close to half of the unique spike-specific TCRs recognized epitopes lying outside the regions that are mutated in the B.1.351 and B.1.1.7 variants.

As regards this clone: Its antigen has not been determined. No base-level quality is on record; no much larger clone is a single base apart.

The CDR3 regions of human TCRbeta chains were subjected to immunosequencing. In the source study's methods: TCRs in the repertoires were compared against a reference library of SARS-CoV-2-specific TCRs that had been generated with the MIRA antigen-specificity platform. Breadth was defined as the fraction of unique TCRs that were SARS-CoV-2-associated, and depth was defined as the fraction of total T cells that were SARS-CoV-2-associated. Using the MIRA data, each spike-specific TCR was assigned both to the spike region to which the TCR was reactive and to a CD4 or CD8 class. Log10-transformed breadth and depth values were compared by one-way ANOVA with Sidak's multiple comparisons tests. TCRdb carries this immuneACCESS record with in-frame sequences only. Its versions omit some clonotypes, under half of them owing to an unresolved V gene in the studies checked, with the rest unexplained. V, J and clone size are those of that table, while D and trimming were read from the DNA. This sample is represented by roughly 150,000 clones; around nine tenths of them were singletons. The top ten hold 1.4% of the sample.

The germline V and J ends show losses of 6 bases and 4 bases respectively, and no gene match explains 11 bases of the junction. Taken from cysteine to phenylalanine, the CDR3 has 16 residues. Of all the DNA, just the CDR3 is kept, 48 bases in frame from base 1. CDR1 MDHEN and CDR2 SYDVKM are derived from the germline V gene. The intended sense of this specimen's time point label: baseline before first vaccination. Vaccinee samples were obtained from the UK trials COV001 and COV002, which included a single-blind randomized controlled phase 2/3 trial of AZD1222 (ChAdOx1 nCoV-19) in healthy adults. For TCRbeta chain sequencing, PBMC samples were collected from trial participants at day 0 and at day 28 after the second dose.

The TCR sequence derives from an adult in good health. The chain is encoded by TRBV28 joined to TRBJ1-4, with 7 bases matching TRBD1. The sample in question was peripheral blood, obtained on day 0 of AZD1222 vaccination. This receptor carries the CDR3 CASSPPDRPGNEKLFF. The DNA sequence is as follows: TGTGCCAGCAGCCCCCCGGACAGGCCGGGTAATGAAAAACTGTTTTTT.